The 24 T cell receptor beta chains listed next were all sequenced from one sample in a study of cytomegalovirus exposure and HLA in healthy donors. Both 60 Vbeta primers and 13 Jbeta primers went into the PCR. Data came from immunoSEQ multiplex PCR; TCRdb stores just in-frame clones and leaves some out. Of around 180,000 clones listed, 85% were seen once; the top ten hold 1%. The sequencing input was PBMCs. All receptors come from a boy aged 2 to 9 in good health and CMV-seronegative.

The chain has TRBV21-1 and TRBJ2-7; TRBD1, the table's D call, lacks a check against the DNA. TRBV21-1 is annotated as a pseudogene. This CDR3 has 15 residues. The chain's CDR3 is CASSTDRGYPYEQYF. The CDR3 DNA follows: TGTGCCAGCAGCACGGACAGAGGATACCCCTACGAGCAGTACTTC.

The rearrangement uses TRBV28 and TRBJ2-7; D gene uncertain. This CDR3 has 14 amino acids. Trimming pared 2 bases from V and 0 bases from J, leaving 8 bases between. Per the germline V gene, CDR1 is MDHEN and CDR2 is SYDVKM. CDR3 amino acids: CASSLGADSYEQYF. As DNA, the CDR3 is TGTGCCAGCAGTTTAGGTGCGGACTCCTACGAGCAGTACTTC.

The chain combines TRBV28 with TRBJ2-1, with 12 nucleotides matching TRBD2. V lost 7 bases, J lost 7 bases, and 8 bases stayed unmatched. The germline V gene has CDR1 MDHEN and CDR2 SYDVKM. CDR3 length: 15 residues. The DNA of the CDR3 is TGTGCCAGCAATTCCGAGACTAGCGGGAGAAATGAGCAGTTCTTC. Protein: CASNSETSGRNEQFF.

This clone appeared a single time. The chain joins TRBV5-6 to TRBJ1-3; tentatively, D is TRBD1 (5 bases). This CDR3 region has 14 residues. Germline V CDR1 and CDR2: SGHDT, YYEEEE. Trimming cost V 3 bases and J 4 bases, with 11 bases left between them. The CDR3 loop is CASSSRVLGNTIYF. In DNA form, the CDR3 reads TGTGCCAGCAGCTCCAGGGTGTTGGGAAACACCATATATTTT.

The V gene is TRBV18, the J gene TRBJ2-7; 10 bases align to TRBD2. CDR1 KGHSH and CDR2 LQKENI come from the germline V gene. Trimming at V came to 2 bases and at J to 3 bases, leaving 4 bases not matched to a gene. The CDR3 contains 15 residues. CDR3: CASSPEIAGGYEQYF. CDR3 nucleotide sequence: TGTGCCAGCTCACCAGAAATAGCGGGAGGCTACGAGCAGTACTTC.

The chain employs TRBV7-2 and TRBJ2-1; TRBD2 is a possible D gene (7 bases). The V and J ends lost 6 bases and 2 bases respectively, with 17 bases between them. The CDR3 is 16 residues long. Germline CDR1 SGHTA, CDR2 FQGNSA. CDR3 in amino acids: CASRERGGPPYNEQFF. CDR3 coding DNA: TGTGCCAGCAGGGAAAGGGGGGGCCCCCCCTACAATGAGCAGTTCTTC.

The chain carries TRBV2 and TRBJ2-3; D uncertain. V lost 8 bases, J lost 4 bases, and 13 bases lay in between. Germline CDR1 and CDR2: SNHLY and FYNNEI. The CDR3 has 13 residues. The CDR3 region is CASPSGPPDTQYF. CDR3 nucleotide sequence: TGTGCCAGCCCCTCGGGTCCCCCAGATACGCAGTATTTT.

The chain combines TRBV15 with TRBJ1-1, with 8 nucleotides matching TRBD1. J was trimmed by 3 bases and V by 0 bases; bases with no gene match: 6. This CDR3 comprises 16 residues. Germline V lookup: CDR1 LNHNV, CDR2 YYDKDF (reference sequence). The CDR3 sequence: CATSRDRTGGDTEAFF. CDR3 coding DNA: TGTGCCACCAGCAGAGATAGAACAGGGGGTGACACTGAAGCTTTCTTT.

On this clone itself: A junction end diverges from the germline sequence, so it may reflect a read error. The V call is TRBV7-9, the J call TRBJ1-2; D unclear. This CDR3 has 12 residues. Germline V gives CDR1 SEHNR, CDR2 FQNEAQ (reference sequence). The CDR3 sequence: CSSSSGWGGYTF. The CDR3 DNA follows: TGTTCCAGCAGCAGCGGGTGGGGTGGCTACACCTTC. The full variable domain, rest sourced from reference TRBV7-9 and TRBJ1-2, is DTGVSQNPRHKITKRGQNVTFRCDPISEHNRLYWYRQTLGQGPEFLTYFQNEAQLEKSRLLSDRFSAERPKGSFSTLEIQRTEQGDSAMYLCSSSSGWGGYTFGSGTRLTVV.

The chain carries TRBV18 and TRBJ2-2; 9 bases agree with TRBD2. The trim removed 2 bases at V and 6 bases at J, leaving 7 bases unmatched. CDR3 length equals 16 residues. Germline CDR1 is KGHSH and CDR2 is LQKENI. The CDR3 region has the DNA TGTGCCAGCTCACCATGGCCAGCGGGAGGTCCCGGGGAGCTGTTTTTT. Residues: CASSPWPAGGPGELFF.

The chain joins TRBV9 to TRBJ1-3; D gene ambiguous. The CDR3 contains 15 residues. V was clipped by 7 bases and J by 3 bases, with 17 bases between them. Germline values: CDR1 SGDLS, CDR2 YYNGEE. CDR3 DNA: TGTGCCAGCGCCGAGAGGTCGTCGCGTGGAAACACCATATATTTT. It yields the protein CASAERSSRGNTIYF.

This clone occurred once. The chain joins TRBV11-2 to TRBJ1-4; D gene unclear. CDR1 and CDR2 from the germline V gene are SGHAT and FQNNGV. Trimming pared 1 base from V and 5 bases from J, leaving 8 bases between. The CDR3 contains 14 residues. CDR3 bases: TGTGCCAGCAGCTTAGCACAGAAGAATGAAAAACTGTTTTTT. Protein product: CASSLAQKNEKLFF.

This sequence joins TRBV6-4 and TRBJ1-1, with TRBD1 matching 9 bases. Germline loops: CDR1 MRHNA, CDR2 SNTAGT. This CDR3 has 14 residues. Germline trimming cut 7 bases from V and 1 base from J; bases unmatched to any gene: 4. The CDR3, as DNA: TGTGCCAGCAAGACAGGGGGGACGAACACTGAAGCTTTCTTT. Translation gives CASKTGGTNTEAFF.

The chain joins TRBV19 to TRBJ2-3, with D perhaps TRBD2 (6 bases). The germline V and J ends were trimmed by 3 bases and 3 bases, with 13 bases remaining between them. The CDR3 is made up of 15 amino acids. Germline CDR1 LNHDA, CDR2 SQIVND (reference sequence). The CDR3 here is CASSMRAGRTDTQYF. The CDR3 nucleotides read TGTGCCAGTAGTATGAGGGCGGGGAGAACAGATACGCAGTATTTT.

There are a few counts of this clone. The chain couples TRBV6-5 to TRBJ1-3; D is possibly TRBD1 (6 bases). Between the trimmed V and J ends, which lost 6 bases and 0 bases, there was a span of 9 bases. Germline CDR1 is MNHEY and CDR2 is SVGAGI. This CDR3 has 14 residues. CDR3 region: CASREQGSGNTIYF. DNA for the CDR3: TGTGCCAGCAGGGAACAGGGCTCTGGAAACACCATATATTTT.

Only a few counts were recorded for this clone. This sequence joins TRBV6-5 and TRBJ2-7; tentatively, D is TRBD1 or TRBD2 (5 bases each). Trimming took 5 bases from V and 4 from J, leaving 12 bases between them. CDR1 MNHEY and CDR2 SVGAGI come from the germline V gene. The CDR3 totals 13 residues. CDR3 residues: CASSDYRLYEQYV. The CDR3 nucleotides read TGTGCCAGCAGTGACTACAGGTTATACGAGCAGTACGTC.

The rearrangement uses TRBV6-5 and TRBJ2-1; perhaps TRBD2 as D (6 bases). The CDR3 sequence is 15 residues long. CDR1 MNHEY and CDR2 SVGAGI come from the germline V gene. Trimming stripped 2 bases from V and 7 bases from J, with 15 bases between. CDR3 sequence: CASSYGGGRRNEQFF. CDR3 bases: TGTGCCAGCAGTTACGGGGGAGGTCGACGAAATGAGCAGTTCTTC.

The chain links TRBV6-5 to TRBJ2-7; 9 nucleotides match TRBD1. CDR1 is MNHEY, CDR2 SVGAGI, per germline. Trimming at V came to 0 bases and at J to 6 bases, leaving 3 bases not matched to a gene. The CDR3 has 14 residues. For the CDR3, the DNA is TGTGCCAGCAGTTACTCGGGGGACAGGGCCGAGCAGTACTTC. Translated, it gives CASSYSGDRAEQYF.

The rearrangement joins TRBV19 to TRBJ1-1; TRBD1 matches 9 bases. Looked up from germline, CDR1 is LNHDA and CDR2 is SQIVND (reference sequence). This CDR3 is 16 amino acids long. The ends lost 7 bases at V and 1 base at J; junction bases unmatched: 10. The CDR3 loop reads CASTKGTGRANTEAFF. Written as DNA, the CDR3 is TGTGCCAGTACCAAAGGGACAGGGAGGGCGAACACTGAAGCTTTCTTT.

As concerns this clone: Other nucleotide sequences in the sample specify the same CDR3. The V gene is TRBV6-5, the J gene TRBJ1-5; 7 positions agree with TRBD1. There are 13 residues in the CDR3. The J segment lost 1 base and the V segment lost 6 bases, leaving 0 bases of the junction unmatched. CDR1 is MNHEY, CDR2 SVGAGI, per germline. The CDR3: CASRQGSNQPQHF. CDR3 in DNA: TGTGCCAGCAGACAGGGGAGCAATCAGCCCCAGCATTTT.

This clone showed up just once. The chain joins TRBV19 to TRBJ1-2; D gene unclear. Germline V CDR1 and CDR2: LNHDA, SQIVND (reference sequence). Between the trimmed V and J ends, which lost 0 bases and 4 bases, there was a span of 6 bases. CDR3 size: 13 residues. CDR3 nucleotides: TGTGCCAGTAGTATAGATCCAGGCTATGGCTACACCTTC. It is translated as CASSIDPGYGYTF.

This clone was observed once. This chain links TRBV5-1 with TRBJ2-1, with 13 bases lining up with TRBD2. Germline V CDR1 and CDR2: SGHRS, YFSETQ. The CDR3 sequence is 16 residues long. Trimming cost V 0 bases and J 5 bases; bases outside gene matches: 2. CDR3 DNA: TGCGCCAGCAGCTTGGTCGGGACTAGCGGGGACAATGAGCAGTTCTTC. Protein: CASSLVGTSGDNEQFF.

V and J are TRBV5-8 and TRBJ2-1; a weak D match, TRBD2 (5 bases). Between the trimmed V and J ends, which lost 3 bases and 4 bases, there was a span of 17 bases. CDR1 and CDR2 from the germline V gene are SGHTS and YDEGEE. The CDR3 consists of 16 residues. Written as DNA, the CDR3 is TGTGCCAGCAGCTCTCTTTGGGAGTACCCTTACAATGAGCAGTTCTTC. Its protein is CASSSLWEYPYNEQFF.

The chain carries TRBV6-1 and TRBJ2-7, with 7 bases lining up with TRBD1. Trimming removed 4 bases from V and 3 bases from J; junction bases left unmatched: 3. Germline V lookup: CDR1 MNHNS, CDR2 SASEGT. There are 13 residues in the CDR3. The CDR3 DNA sequence: TGTGCCAGCAGTGCGACAGGGAACTACGAGCAGTACGTC. The encoded protein is CASSATGNYEQYV.